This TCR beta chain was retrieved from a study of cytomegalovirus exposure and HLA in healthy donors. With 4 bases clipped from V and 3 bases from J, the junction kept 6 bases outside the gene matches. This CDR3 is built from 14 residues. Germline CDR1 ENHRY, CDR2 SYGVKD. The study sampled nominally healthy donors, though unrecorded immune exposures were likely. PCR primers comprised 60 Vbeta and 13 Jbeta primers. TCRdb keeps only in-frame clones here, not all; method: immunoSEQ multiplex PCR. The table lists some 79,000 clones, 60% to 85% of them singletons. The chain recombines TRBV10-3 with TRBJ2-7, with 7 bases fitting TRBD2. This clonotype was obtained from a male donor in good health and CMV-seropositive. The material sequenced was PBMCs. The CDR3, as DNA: TGTGCCATCAGTGGAGCGGGATTCCTCTACGAGCAGTACTTC. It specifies CAISGAGFLYEQYF.